This T cell receptor beta chain is drawn from a study of regulatory T cells in long-lasting Graves disease. Losses at the gene ends were 0 bases for V and 9 bases for J; bases not matched to a gene: 8. The CDR3 contains 15 residues. From germline, CDR1 is SGDLS and CDR2 YYNGEE. In this sample, this clonotype turned up many times. Researchers made TCR beta libraries by using iRepertoire HTBI primers and running Arm-PCR on CDR3 regions. TCRdb passed the multiplex PCR reads through MiXCR, listing each CDR3 protein once. In the table there are more than 450,000 distinct CDR3 sequences, around 11% of which are singletons. The sample's time point: newly diagnosed GD, antithyroid drugs for less than 3 months. PBMC RNA served as the TCR library source. The data also belong to a second study, concerning T cells in Graves' hyperthyroidism and ophthalmopathy.

The source was peripheral blood mononuclear cells (PBMCs), collected at new diagnosis, from a patient treated with antithyroid drugs. The clonotype comes from a woman aged 30 to 39 with Graves disease. This chain connects TRBV9 to TRBJ2-1; 8 bases map to TRBD2. CDR3 amino acids: CASSVVSGTLAEQFF. The CDR3 coding sequence is TGTGCCAGCAGCGTAGTTAGCGGGACGCTTGCTGAGCAGTTCTTC.